Given below is one T cell receptor (beta chain) in context. What antigen it recognizes has not been identified. No qualities accompany the bases; no much larger clone lies one base away. From the cysteine through the phenylalanine, the CDR3 covers 12 amino acids. The read is trimmed to its CDR3 DNA, 36 bases read in frame from base 1. Reading the germline V gene (reference sequence) gives CDR1 MNHEY and CDR2 SMNVEV. At the junction V is shortened by 6 bases and J by 11 bases; bases outside the gene matches: 6. These data are taken from a study of immune characterization of retroperitoneal liposarcoma (dated 2019 in TCRdb). The library was built by means of PCR. For sequencing, a NextSeq 500 was employed. Clones were called with MiXCR by TCRdb after fastp trimmed the public reads at Q25, and only in-frame beta chains were retained. CDR3 protein sequences are deduplicated, and each keeps its most common genes and DNA. This sample gives approximately 3,100 distinct CDR3 sequences in total; about 45% of them show up just once. The top ten hold roughly 50% of the sample.

The specimen sequenced was tumor tissue. This chain is built from TRBV27 and TRBJ2-1; TRBD1 agrees with 8 junctional bases. This TCR derives from a male donor with retroperitoneal liposarcoma. The DNA is as follows: TGTGCCAGCAGCCCCGGGACAGGCAAGCAGTTCTTC. This codes for CASSPGTGKQFF.